This T cell receptor (beta chain) was retrieved from a study of blood T cell repertoires in COVID-19. From germline, CDR1 is LGHDT and CDR2 YNNKEL (reference sequence). The CDR3 runs to 14 residues. V shed 4 bases and J shed 0 bases, with 10 bases lying between them. Authors' analysis steps: Reference gene primer amplification in the assay estimated nucleated cell counts. Data came from immunoSEQ multiplex PCR; TCRdb stores just in-frame clones and leaves some out. D and trimming come from the DNA, and the V and J calls and clone size come from that table. The sample includes some 140,000 clones, 70% to 85% of them seen just once.

The chain employs TRBV3-1 (or the pseudogene TRBV3-2) and TRBJ2-7; possibly TRBD1 for D (5 bases). The sample consisted of peripheral blood. The source of this sequence is a man in his fifties or sixties with acute or convalescent COVID-19. CDR3 region: CASSPRQSSYEQYF. The CDR3 DNA reads TGTGCCAGCAGCCCCAGACAGAGCTCCTACGAGCAGTACTTC.